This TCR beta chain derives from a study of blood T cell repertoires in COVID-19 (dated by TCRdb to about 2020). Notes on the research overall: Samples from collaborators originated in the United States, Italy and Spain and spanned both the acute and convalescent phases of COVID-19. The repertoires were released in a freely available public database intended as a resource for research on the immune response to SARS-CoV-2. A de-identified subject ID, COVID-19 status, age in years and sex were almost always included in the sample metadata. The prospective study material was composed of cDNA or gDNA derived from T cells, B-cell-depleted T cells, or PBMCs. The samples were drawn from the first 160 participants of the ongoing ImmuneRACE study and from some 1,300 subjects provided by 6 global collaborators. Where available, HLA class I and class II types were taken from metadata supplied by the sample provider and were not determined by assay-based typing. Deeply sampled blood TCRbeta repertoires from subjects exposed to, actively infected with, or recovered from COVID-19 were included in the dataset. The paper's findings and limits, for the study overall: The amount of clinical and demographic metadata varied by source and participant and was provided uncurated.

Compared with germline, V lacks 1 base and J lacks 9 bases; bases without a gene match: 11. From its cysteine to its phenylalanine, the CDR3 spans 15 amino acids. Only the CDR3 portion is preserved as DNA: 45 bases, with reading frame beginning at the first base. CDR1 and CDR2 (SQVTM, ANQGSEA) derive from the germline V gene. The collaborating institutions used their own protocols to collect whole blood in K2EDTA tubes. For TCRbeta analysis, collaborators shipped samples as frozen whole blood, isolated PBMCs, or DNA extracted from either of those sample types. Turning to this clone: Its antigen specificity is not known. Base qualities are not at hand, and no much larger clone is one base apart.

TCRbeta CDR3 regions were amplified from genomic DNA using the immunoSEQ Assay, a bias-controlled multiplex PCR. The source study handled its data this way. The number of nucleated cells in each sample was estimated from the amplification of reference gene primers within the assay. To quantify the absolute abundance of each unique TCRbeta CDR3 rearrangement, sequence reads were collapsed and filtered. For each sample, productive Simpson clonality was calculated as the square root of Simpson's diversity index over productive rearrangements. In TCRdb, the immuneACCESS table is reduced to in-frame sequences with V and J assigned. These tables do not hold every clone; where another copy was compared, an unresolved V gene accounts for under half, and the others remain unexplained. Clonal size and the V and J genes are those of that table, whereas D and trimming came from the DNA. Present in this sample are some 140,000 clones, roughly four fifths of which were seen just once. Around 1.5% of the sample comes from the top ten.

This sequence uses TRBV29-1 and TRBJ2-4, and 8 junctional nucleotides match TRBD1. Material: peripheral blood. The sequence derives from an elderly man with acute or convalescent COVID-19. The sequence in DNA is TGCAGCGTTGAAGGGCCCCCCAGGGGGCAGGGCATTCAGTACTTC. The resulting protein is CSVEGPPRGQGIQYF.